The clone carrying this TCR beta chain has only a few counts. Its specificity is unknown. Of the isolated RNA, all was reverse transcribed, and so the sequenced material was expressed TCRB transcripts. Clones were sequenced by immunoSEQ multiplex PCR, and TCRdb holds only the in-frame ones, with some missing. The sample holds 250,000 or so clones, around 26% seen once. This sample is drawn from a study of beta chain features in type 1 diabetes. Points from the study as a whole: Researchers report that Type 1 diabetes patients had moderately but significantly shorter TCRB CDR3s across all four CD4+ subsets.

CD4+ naive, central memory, regulatory and stem cell-like memory subsets were isolated by sorting on CD45RO/CCR7/CD25/CD127/CD95/CD27. Each population that was sorted was more than 98% pure. The CDR3 covers 16 residues. Germline CDR1 and CDR2: SGHAT and FQNNGV. V was trimmed by 1 base and J by 5 bases, leaving 14 bases between them. Sequencing was done on a sample of central memory CD4+ T cells from blood. This clonotype was obtained from a man aged 25 to 40 in good health. The genes are TRBV11-2 and TRBJ2-2; unclear D gene. The CDR3 region has the DNA TGTGCCAGCAGCTTAGGCCGGCGGAAGGGTACCGGGGAGCTGTTTTTT. Translating gives CASSLGRRKGTGELFF.